The 18 T cell receptor beta chains below come from one sample, sequenced in a study of CD8 T cells in ankylosing spondylitis (dated by TCRdb to 2017 to 2019). What the authors observed across the whole study: Blood from ankylosing spondylitis patients appeared to be characterized by a TCR beta motif composed of roughly eight highly homologous amino acid variants.

Library generation was performed with 5' RACE. Data came from an Illumina HiSeq 2500. TCRdb reprocessed the public reads (quality trimming at Q25 with fastp, clone calling with MiXCR) and kept in-frame beta chains. All rows with the same CDR3 protein become a single entry with the most common DNA and genes. Here the sample has approximately 500,000 distinct CDR3 sequences; roughly 13% occur a single time. In total, the top ten clones hold approximately 6.2% of the sample. No antigen is known for these receptors. Sequencing was done on a sample of blood, either unsorted or a sorted T cell fraction (not recorded which). The receptors stem from a male donor with ankylosing spondylitis.

The rearrangement uses TRBV9 and TRBJ2-5; D is ambiguous. Between the trimmed V and J ends, which lost 0 bases and 4 bases, there was a span of 13 bases. CDR1 and CDR2 from the germline V gene are SGDLS and YYNGEE. The CDR3 has 15 residues. The CDR3 DNA sequence: TGTGCCAGCAGCGTAGGGGTGGGAAGATTAGAGACCCAGTACTTC. Protein sequence: CASSVGVGRLETQYF.

V and J are TRBV10-3 and TRBJ1-3, with 8 bases that match TRBD1. The germline CDR1 and CDR2 sequences are ENHRY and SYGVKD. V lost 0 bases to trimming and J lost 4 bases; unmatched junction nucleotides: 11. This CDR3 is 18 amino acids long. CDR3 in amino acids: CAISESPPRGRAGNTIYF. The CDR3 DNA follows: TGTGCCATCAGTGAGTCCCCCCCCAGGGGGCGCGCGGGAAACACCATATATTTT.

The genes are TRBV3-1 and TRBJ2-1; D gene ambiguous. This CDR3 region has 12 residues. Trimming shortened V by 0 bases and J by 9 bases, and 6 bases separated the two germline ends. Germline V gives CDR1 LGHDT, CDR2 YNNKEL (reference sequence). The CDR3 reads CASSQEGGEQFF. The CDR3 DNA follows: TGTGCCAGCAGCCAAGAGGGTGGTGAGCAGTTCTTC.

This clonotype was counted a single time. V usage is TRBV29-1 and J usage is TRBJ2-4; D remains unclear. The CDR3 is 12 residues long. V gave up 1 base and J gave up 6 bases, with 7 bases separating them. CDR1 and CDR2 (germline): SQVTM, ANQGSEA. The CDR3 sequence: CSVEGLGNIQYF. The CDR3 DNA reads TGCAGCGTTGAAGGTCTGGGAAACATTCAGTACTTC. The full variable domain, in which reference TRBV29-1 and TRBJ2-4 provide the parts outside the CDR3, is SAVISQKPSRDICQRGTSLTIQCQVDSQVTMMFWYRQQPGQSLTLIATANQGSEATYESGFVIDKFPISRPNLTFSTLTVSNMSPEDSSIYLCSVEGLGNIQYFGAGTRLSVL.

The chain recombines TRBV5-5 with TRBJ2-5; perhaps TRBD2 as D (5 bases). Trimming shortened V by 4 bases and J by 2 bases, and 15 bases separated the two germline ends. Germline loops: CDR1 SGHKS, CDR2 YYEKEE (reference sequence). The CDR3 sequence is 15 residues long. CDR3 in amino acids: CASSDSRASQETQYF. For the CDR3, the DNA is TGTGCCAGCAGCGACTCGAGGGCCAGTCAAGAGACCCAGTACTTC.

The genes are TRBV24-1 and TRBJ2-2, with 8 positions matching TRBD1. Losses at the gene ends were 4 bases for V and 5 bases for J; bases not matched to a gene: 5. The CDR3 consists of 15 residues. Looked up from germline, CDR1 is KGHDR and CDR2 is SFDVKD. The CDR3 loop is CATSEETGDTGELFF. The DNA for the CDR3 is TGTGCCACCAGTGAGGAGACAGGGGATACCGGGGAGCTGTTTTTT.

This clonotype was detected once. At one end, the junction sequence differs from germline, possibly due to a read error. The chain has TRBV29-1 and TRBJ1-1; D gene uncertain. The CDR3 contains 11 residues. Germline V gene sequence: CDR1 SQVTM, CDR2 ANQGSEA. CDR3 sequence: CTVGVYTEAFF. DNA of the CDR3: TGCACCGTTGGGGTTTACACTGAAGCTTTCTTT.

The gene calls are TRBV25-1 and TRBJ2-5; 7 bases are shared with TRBD1. The junction had 18 bases not matched to a gene; V was cut back by 7 bases and J by 1 base. Germline V gives CDR1 MGHDK, CDR2 SYGVNS. This CDR3 is built from 18 residues. CDR3 amino acids: CASIWGNPDRDRQETQYF. CDR3 in DNA: TGTGCCAGCATCTGGGGGAACCCCGACAGGGACCGCCAAGAGACCCAGTACTTC.

This clonotype was detected many times. V and J are TRBV20-1 and TRBJ1-2; D may be TRBD1 (6 bases). V dropped 6 bases and J dropped 2 bases, with 13 bases sitting between them. Germline CDR1 reads DFQATT; CDR2 reads SNEGSKA (reference sequence). This CDR3 is built from 13 residues. The CDR3 nucleotides are TGCAGTGCCCCTGGACAGCCAAACTATGGCTACACCTTC. Translation gives CSAPGQPNYGYTF.

This clonotype was picked up a small number of times. V gene TRBV9 combines with J gene TRBJ1-6; TRBD1 aligns across 9 bases. The germline CDR1 and CDR2 sequences are SGDLS and YYNGEE. The CDR3 length is 15 residues. The trim removed 0 bases at V and 9 bases at J, leaving 4 bases unmatched. The CDR3: CASSVGDRDGSPLHF. CDR3 in DNA: TGTGCCAGCAGCGTAGGGGACAGGGATGGTTCACCCCTCCACTTT.

This clonotype was counted at least ten times. This chain connects TRBV5-1 to TRBJ2-2; D unresolved. This CDR3 has 11 amino acids. The V end was cut by 4 bases, the J end by 9 bases, with 7 bases between. Germline V lookup: CDR1 SGHRS, CDR2 YFSETQ. CDR3 sequence (DNA): TGCGCCAGCAGCCCGAACCGGGAGCTGTTTTTT. Translating it yields CASSPNRELFF. Together with reference TRBV5-1 and TRBJ2-2, the CDR3 gives the full variable domain: KAGVTQTPRYLIKTRGQQVTLSCSPISGHRSVSWYQQTPGQGLQFLFEYFSETQRNKGNFPGRFSGRQFSNSRSEMNVSTLELGDSALYLCASSPNRELFFGEGSRLTVL.

This clonotype has a handful of counts. V is TRBV11-1 and J is TRBJ1-1; D remains ambiguous. The CDR3 consists of 18 residues. Germline CDR1 reads SGHAT; CDR2 reads FQDESV (reference sequence). V lost 2 bases, J lost 3 bases, and 22 bases lay in between. The CDR3 DNA reads as TGTGCCAGCAGCTTACTTTTGATTTGGAAGGGAACGTACACTGAAGCTTTCTTT. Protein sequence: CASSLLLIWKGTYTEAFF.

The chain uses TRBV4-1 and TRBJ2-2, with 7 bases lining up with TRBD2. Germline lookup yields CDR1 MGHRA and CDR2 YSYEKL. The CDR3 sequence is 18 residues long. Germline trimming cut 0 bases from V and 3 bases from J; bases unmatched to any gene: 10. CDR3 loop: CASSQDMISGIYTGELFF. CDR3 nucleotides: TGCGCCAGCAGCCAAGATATGATAAGCGGGATTTACACCGGGGAGCTGTTTTTT.

The chain combines TRBV4-1 with TRBJ1-2, with D hard to call. Trimming shortened V by 1 base and J by 3 bases, and 6 bases separated the two germline ends. The CDR3 loop spans 13 amino acids. Germline CDR1 MGHRA, CDR2 YSYEKL. In DNA form, the CDR3 reads TGCGCCAGCAGCCAAGTCCCCCACTATGGCTACACCTTC. It yields the protein CASSQVPHYGYTF.

The V gene is TRBV7-6, the J gene TRBJ1-5, with unresolved D. The germline CDR1 and CDR2 sequences are SGHVS and FNYEAQ. The CDR3 covers 14 residues. Trimming cost V 5 bases and J 5 bases, with 13 bases left between them. The CDR3 nucleotides are TGTGCCAGCAGCCAACGAGGGCCGGATCAGCCCCAGCATTTT. Translating it yields CASSQRGPDQPQHF. The whole variable domain, remainder taken from reference TRBV7-6 and TRBJ1-5, is GAGVSQSPRYKVTKRGQDVALRCDPISGHVSLYWYRQALGQGPEFLTYFNYEAQQDKSGLPNDRFSAERPEGSISTLTIQRTEQRDSAMYRCASSQRGPDQPQHFGDGTRLSIL.

V usage is TRBV15 and J usage is TRBJ2-2; unclear D gene. This CDR3 comprises 14 residues. The germline V and J ends were trimmed by 1 base and 3 bases, with 6 bases remaining between them. The germline V gene encodes CDR1 LNHNV and CDR2 YYDKDF (reference sequence). This CDR3 is CATSRVGYTGELFF. Written as DNA, the CDR3 is TGTGCCACCAGCAGAGTCGGGTACACCGGGGAGCTGTTTTTT.

The J gene is TRBJ2-3, the V gene TRBV29-1; D not resolved. V shed 7 bases and J shed 7 bases, with 15 bases lying between them. CDR3 length equals 12 residues. The germline gives CDR1 SQVTM, CDR2 ANQGSEA. Here the CDR3 reads CSARPPGYTQYF. The CDR3, as DNA: TGCAGCGCGCGACCCCCCGGGTATACGCAGTATTTT.

The chain joins TRBV14 to TRBJ2-7; TRBD2 aligns across 8 bases. The V and J ends lost 3 bases and 5 bases, in that order; junction bases with no gene match: 9. The V gene's germline CDR1 is SGHDN and CDR2 FVKESK. CDR3 length equals 15 residues. CDR3 sequence reads: CASSHPAGDINEQYF. The CDR3 DNA is TGTGCCAGCAGCCATCCAGCGGGAGATATAAACGAGCAGTACTTC.